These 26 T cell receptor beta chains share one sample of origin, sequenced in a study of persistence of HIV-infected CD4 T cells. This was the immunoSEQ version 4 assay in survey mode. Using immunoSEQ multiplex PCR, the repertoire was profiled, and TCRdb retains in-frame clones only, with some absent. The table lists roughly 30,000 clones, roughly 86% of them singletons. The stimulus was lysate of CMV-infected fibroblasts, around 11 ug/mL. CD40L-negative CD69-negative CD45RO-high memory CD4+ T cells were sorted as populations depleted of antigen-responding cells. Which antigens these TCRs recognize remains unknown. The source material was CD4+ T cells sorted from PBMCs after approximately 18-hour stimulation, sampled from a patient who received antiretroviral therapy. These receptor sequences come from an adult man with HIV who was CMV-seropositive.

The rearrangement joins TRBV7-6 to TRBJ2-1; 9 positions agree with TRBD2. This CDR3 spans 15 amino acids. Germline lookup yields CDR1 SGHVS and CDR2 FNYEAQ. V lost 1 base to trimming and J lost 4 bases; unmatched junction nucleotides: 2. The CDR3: CASSLGRGGYNEQFF. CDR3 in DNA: TGTGCCAGCAGCTTAGGGCGGGGGGGTTACAATGAGCAGTTCTTC.

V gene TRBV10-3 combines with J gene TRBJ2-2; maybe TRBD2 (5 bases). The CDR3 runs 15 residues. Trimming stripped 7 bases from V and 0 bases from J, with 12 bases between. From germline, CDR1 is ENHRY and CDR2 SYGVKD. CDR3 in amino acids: CAINDPGTNTGELFF. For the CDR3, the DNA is TGTGCCATCAATGACCCGGGGACGAACACCGGGGAGCTGTTTTTT.

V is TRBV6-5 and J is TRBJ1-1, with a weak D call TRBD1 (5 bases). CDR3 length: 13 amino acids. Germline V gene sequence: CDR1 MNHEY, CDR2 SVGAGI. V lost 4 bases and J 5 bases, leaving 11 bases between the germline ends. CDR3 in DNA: TGTGCCAGCAGTTTTGACGGGGGGACTGAAGCTTTCTTT. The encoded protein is CASSFDGGTEAFF.

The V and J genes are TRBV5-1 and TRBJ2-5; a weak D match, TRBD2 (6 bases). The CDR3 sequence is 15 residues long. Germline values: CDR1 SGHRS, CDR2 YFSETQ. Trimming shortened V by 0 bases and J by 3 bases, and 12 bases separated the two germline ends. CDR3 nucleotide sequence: TGCGCCAGCAGCTTGGATGGGACGGGAGAAGAGACCCAGTACTTC. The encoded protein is CASSLDGTGEETQYF.

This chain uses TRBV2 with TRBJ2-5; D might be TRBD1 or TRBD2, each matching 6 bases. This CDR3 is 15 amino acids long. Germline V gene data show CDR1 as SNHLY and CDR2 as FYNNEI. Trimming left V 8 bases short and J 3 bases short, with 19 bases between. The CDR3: CASSRLSRGEETQYF. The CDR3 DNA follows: TGTGCCAGCTCCCGGTTGTCGAGGGGGGAAGAGACCCAGTACTTC. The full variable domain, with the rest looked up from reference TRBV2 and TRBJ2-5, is EPEVTQTPSHQVTQMGQEVILRCVPISNHLYFYWYRQILGQKVEFLVSFYNNEISEKSEIFDDQFSVERPDGSNFTLKIRSTKLEDSAMYFCASSRLSRGEETQYFGPGTRLLVL.

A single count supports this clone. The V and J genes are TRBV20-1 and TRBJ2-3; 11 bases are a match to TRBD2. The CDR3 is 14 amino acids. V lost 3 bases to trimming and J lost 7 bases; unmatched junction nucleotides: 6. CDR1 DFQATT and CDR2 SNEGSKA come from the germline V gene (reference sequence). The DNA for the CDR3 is TGCAGTGCTAGTACTAGCGGGGGCCGAAATACGCAGTATTTT. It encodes CSASTSGGRNTQYF.

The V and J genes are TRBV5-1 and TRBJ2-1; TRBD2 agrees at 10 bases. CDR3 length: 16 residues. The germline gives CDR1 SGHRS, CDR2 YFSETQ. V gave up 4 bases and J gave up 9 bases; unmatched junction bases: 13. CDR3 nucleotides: TGCGCCAGCAGCCAGACAGGAGCGGGGGGGCGTGGTGAGCAGTTCTTC. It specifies CASSQTGAGGRGEQFF.

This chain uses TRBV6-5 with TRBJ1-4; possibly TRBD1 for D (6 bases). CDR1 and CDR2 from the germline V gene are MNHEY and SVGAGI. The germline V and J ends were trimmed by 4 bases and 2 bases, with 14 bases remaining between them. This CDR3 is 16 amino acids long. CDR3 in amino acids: CASSSRGLGTNEKLFF. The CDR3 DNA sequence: TGTGCCAGCAGTTCCAGGGGATTAGGCACTAATGAAAAACTGTTTTTT.

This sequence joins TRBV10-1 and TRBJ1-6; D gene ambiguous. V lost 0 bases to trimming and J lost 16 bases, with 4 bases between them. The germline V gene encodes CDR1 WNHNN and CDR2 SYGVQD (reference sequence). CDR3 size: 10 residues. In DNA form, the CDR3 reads TGCGCCAGCAGTGAGTCCCGTCTCCACTTT. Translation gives CASSESRLHF.

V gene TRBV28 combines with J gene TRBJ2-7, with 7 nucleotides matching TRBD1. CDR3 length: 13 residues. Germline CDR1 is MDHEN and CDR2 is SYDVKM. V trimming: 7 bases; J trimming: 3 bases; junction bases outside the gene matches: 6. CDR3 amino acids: CASTMDRFYEQYF. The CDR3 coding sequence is TGTGCCAGCACCATGGACAGGTTCTACGAGCAGTACTTC.

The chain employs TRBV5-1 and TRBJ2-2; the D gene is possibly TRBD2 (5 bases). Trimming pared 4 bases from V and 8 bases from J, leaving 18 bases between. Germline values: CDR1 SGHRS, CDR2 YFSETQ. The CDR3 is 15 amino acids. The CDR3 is CASSPEGIRNGELFF. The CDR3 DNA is TGCGCCAGCAGCCCCGAGGGCATACGTAATGGGGAGCTGTTTTTT.

This CDR3 is CASRTRLRGSTDTQYF. As DNA, the CDR3 is TGCGCCAGCAGAACCCGACTTAGGGGGTCTACAGATACGCAGTATTTT. The gene calls are TRBV10-2 and TRBJ2-3; possible D gene TRBD1, 6 bases. The CDR3 is 16 residues long. V lost 6 bases, J lost 3 bases, and 19 bases lay in between. The germline CDR1 and CDR2 sequences are WSHSY and SAAADI.

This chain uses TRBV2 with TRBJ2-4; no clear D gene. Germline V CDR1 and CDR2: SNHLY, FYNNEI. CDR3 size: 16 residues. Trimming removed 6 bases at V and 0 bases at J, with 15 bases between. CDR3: CASRPQKTLAKNIQYF. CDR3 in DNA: TGTGCCAGCAGACCACAGAAGACCCTAGCCAAAAACATTCAGTACTTC. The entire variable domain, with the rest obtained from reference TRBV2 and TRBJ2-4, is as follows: EPEVTQTPSHQVTQMGQEVILRCVPISNHLYFYWYRQILGQKVEFLVSFYNNEISEKSEIFDDQFSVERPDGSNFTLKIRSTKLEDSAMYFCASRPQKTLAKNIQYFGAGTRLSVL.

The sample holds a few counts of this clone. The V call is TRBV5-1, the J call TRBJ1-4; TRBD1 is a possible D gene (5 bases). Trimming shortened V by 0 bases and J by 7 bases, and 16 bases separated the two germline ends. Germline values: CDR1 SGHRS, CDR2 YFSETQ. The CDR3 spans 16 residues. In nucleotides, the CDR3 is TGCGCCAGCAGCTTGGAAGGTACGGGGCGAGGTGAAAAACTGTTTTTT. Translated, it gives CASSLEGTGRGEKLFF. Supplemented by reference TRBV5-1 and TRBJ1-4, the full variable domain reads KAGVTQTPRYLIKTRGQQVTLSCSPISGHRSVSWYQQTPGQGLQFLFEYFSETQRNKGNFPGRFSGRQFSNSRSEMNVSTLELGDSALYLCASSLEGTGRGEKLFFGSGTQLSVL.

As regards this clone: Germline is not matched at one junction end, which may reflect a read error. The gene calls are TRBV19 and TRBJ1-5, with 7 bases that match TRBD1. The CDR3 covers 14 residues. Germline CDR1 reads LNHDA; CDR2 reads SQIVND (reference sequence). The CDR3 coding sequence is TGTGCCAGTACCCCGACAGGGAGCAAACAGCCCCAGCATTTT. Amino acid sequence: CASTPTGSKQPQHF.

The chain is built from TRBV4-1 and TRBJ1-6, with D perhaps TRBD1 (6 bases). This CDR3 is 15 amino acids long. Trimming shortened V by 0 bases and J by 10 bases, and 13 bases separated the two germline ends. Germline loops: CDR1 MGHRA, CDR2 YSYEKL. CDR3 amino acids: CASSQDQQGGSPLHF. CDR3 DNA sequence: TGCGCCAGCAGCCAAGATCAACAGGGTGGATCACCCCTCCACTTT.

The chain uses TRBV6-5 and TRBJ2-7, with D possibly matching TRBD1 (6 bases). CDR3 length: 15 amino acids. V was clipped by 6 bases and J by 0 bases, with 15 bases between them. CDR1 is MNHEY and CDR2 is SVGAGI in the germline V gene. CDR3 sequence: CASSYLTGSSYEQYF. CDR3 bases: TGTGCCAGCAGCTACCTGACAGGTAGCTCCTACGAGCAGTACTTC.

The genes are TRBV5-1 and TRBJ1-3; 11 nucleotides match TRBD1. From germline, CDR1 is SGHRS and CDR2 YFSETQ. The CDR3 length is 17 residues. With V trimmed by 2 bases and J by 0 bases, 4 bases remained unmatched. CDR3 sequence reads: CASSFGTGGYSGNTIYF. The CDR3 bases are TGCGCCAGCAGCTTCGGGACAGGGGGATACTCTGGAAACACCATATATTTT.

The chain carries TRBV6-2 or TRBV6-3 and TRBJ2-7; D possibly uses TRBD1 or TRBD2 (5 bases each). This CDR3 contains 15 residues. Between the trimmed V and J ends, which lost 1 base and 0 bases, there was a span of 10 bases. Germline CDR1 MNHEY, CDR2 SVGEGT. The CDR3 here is CASSYLAGSSYEQYF. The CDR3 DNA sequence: TGTGCCAGCAGTTACTTGGCAGGGAGCTCCTACGAGCAGTACTTC.

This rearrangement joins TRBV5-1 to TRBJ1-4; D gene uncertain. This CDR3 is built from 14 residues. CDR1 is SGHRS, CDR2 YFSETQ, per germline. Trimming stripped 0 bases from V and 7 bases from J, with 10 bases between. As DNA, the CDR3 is TGCGCCAGCAGCTTGGATACGTCGAGTGAAAAACTGTTTTTT. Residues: CASSLDTSSEKLFF.

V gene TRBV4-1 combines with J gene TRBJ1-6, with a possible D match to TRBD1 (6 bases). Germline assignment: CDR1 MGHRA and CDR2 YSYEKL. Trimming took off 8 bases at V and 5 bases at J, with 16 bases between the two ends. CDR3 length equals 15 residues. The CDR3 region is CASASGTRNNSPLHF. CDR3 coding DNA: TGCGCCAGCGCGTCCGGGACACGGAATAATTCACCCCTCCACTTT.

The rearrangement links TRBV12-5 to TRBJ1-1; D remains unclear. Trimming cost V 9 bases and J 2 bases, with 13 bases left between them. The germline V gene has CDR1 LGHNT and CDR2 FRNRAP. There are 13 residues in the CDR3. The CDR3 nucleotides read TGTGCTAGCGGACCTATTAGTAACACTGAAGCTTTCTTT. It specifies CASGPISNTEAFF.

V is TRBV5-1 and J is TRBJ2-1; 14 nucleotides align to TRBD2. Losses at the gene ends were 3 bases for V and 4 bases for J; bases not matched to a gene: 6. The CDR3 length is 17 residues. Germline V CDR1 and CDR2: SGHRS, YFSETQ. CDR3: CASSSTSGGAGYNEQFF. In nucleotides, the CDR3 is TGCGCCAGCAGCTCGACTAGCGGGGGGGCCGGGTACAATGAGCAGTTCTTC.

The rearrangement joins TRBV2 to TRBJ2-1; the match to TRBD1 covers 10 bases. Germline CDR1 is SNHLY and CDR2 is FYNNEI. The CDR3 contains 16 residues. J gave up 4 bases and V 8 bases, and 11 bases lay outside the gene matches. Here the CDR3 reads CASESGTGASYNEQFF. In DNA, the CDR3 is TGTGCCAGCGAATCCGGGACAGGGGCCTCTTACAATGAGCAGTTCTTC. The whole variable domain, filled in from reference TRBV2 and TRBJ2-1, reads EPEVTQTPSHQVTQMGQEVILRCVPISNHLYFYWYRQILGQKVEFLVSFYNNEISEKSEIFDDQFSVERPDGSNFTLKIRSTKLEDSAMYFCASESGTGASYNEQFFGPGTRLTVL.

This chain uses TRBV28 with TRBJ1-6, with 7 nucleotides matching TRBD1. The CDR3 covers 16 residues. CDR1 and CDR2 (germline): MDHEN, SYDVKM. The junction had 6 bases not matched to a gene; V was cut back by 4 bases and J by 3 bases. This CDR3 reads CASSSDRVGYNSPLHF. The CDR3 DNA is TGTGCCAGCAGTTCAGACAGGGTGGGCTATAATTCACCCCTCCACTTT. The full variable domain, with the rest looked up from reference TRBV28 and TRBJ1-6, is DVKVTQSSRYLVKRTGEKVFLECVQDMDHENMFWYRQDPGLGLRLIYFSYDVKMKEKGDIPEGYSVSREKKERFSLILESASTNQTSMYLCASSSDRVGYNSPLHFGNGTRLTVT.

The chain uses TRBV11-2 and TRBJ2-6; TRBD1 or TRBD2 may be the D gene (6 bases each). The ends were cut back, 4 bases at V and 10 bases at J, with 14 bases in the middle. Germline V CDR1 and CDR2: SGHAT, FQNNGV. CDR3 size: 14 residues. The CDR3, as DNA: TGTGCCAGCAGCTATAACAGGGCGGGGAACGTCCTGACTTTC. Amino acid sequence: CASSYNRAGNVLTF.